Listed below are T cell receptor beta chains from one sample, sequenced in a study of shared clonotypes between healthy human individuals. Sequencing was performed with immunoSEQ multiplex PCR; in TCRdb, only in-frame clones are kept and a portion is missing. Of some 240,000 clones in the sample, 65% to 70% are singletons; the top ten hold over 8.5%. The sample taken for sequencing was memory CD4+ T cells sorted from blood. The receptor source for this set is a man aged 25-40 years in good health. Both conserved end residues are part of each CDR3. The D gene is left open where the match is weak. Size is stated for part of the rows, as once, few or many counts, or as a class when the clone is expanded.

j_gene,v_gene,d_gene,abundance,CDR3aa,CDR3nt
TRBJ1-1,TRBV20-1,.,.,CSARGNTEAFF,TGCAGTGCTAGGGGGAACACTGAAGCTTTCTTT
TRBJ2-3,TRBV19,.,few,CASSSRDTDTQYF,TGTGCCAGTAGTAGCCGGGACACAGATACGCAGTATTTT
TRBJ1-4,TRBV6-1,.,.,CASSAGNFEKLFF,TGTGCCAGCAGCGCCGGTAATTTCGAAAAACTGTTTTTT
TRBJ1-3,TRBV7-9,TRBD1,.,CASSSDRGASGNTIYF,TGTGCCAGCAGTTCGGACAGGGGGGCCTCTGGAAACACCATATATTTT
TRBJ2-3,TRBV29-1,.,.,CSVSVLSSTDTQYF,TGCAGCGTTTCAGTACTTTCTAGCACAGATACGCAGTATTTT
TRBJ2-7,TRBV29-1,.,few,CSVDGVRGEQYF,TGCAGCGTTGATGGGGTCAGGGGCGAGCAGTACTTC
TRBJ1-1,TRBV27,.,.,CASSLNGGTEAFF,TGTGCCAGCAGTTTAAACGGGGGAACTGAAGCTTTCTTT
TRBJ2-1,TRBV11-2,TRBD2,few,CASSFLLAGEVEQFF,TGTGCCAGCAGCTTTCTACTAGCGGGAGAGGTTGAGCAGTTCTTC
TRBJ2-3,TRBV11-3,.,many,CASSLDTDTQYF,TGTGCCAGCAGCTTAGACACAGATACGCAGTATTTT
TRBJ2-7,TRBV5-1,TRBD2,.,CASSGMAGGSSYEQYF,TGCGCCAGCAGTGGGATGGCGGGAGGGAGCTCCTACGAGCAGTACTTC
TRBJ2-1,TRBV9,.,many,CASSVIPNTYNEQFF,TGTGCCAGCAGCGTAATCCCGAACACCTACAATGAGCAGTTCTTC
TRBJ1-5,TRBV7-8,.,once,CASSSAGGTEHQPQHF,TGTGCCAGCAGCTCGGCCGGGGGTACTGAGCATCAGCCCCAGCATTTT
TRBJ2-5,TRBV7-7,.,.,CASSQGWGSQETQYF,TGTGCTAGCAGCCAAGGATGGGGCAGCCAAGAGACCCAGTACTTC
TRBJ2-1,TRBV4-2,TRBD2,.,CASSQTSGTYNEQFF,TGTGCCAGCAGCCAAACTAGCGGGACATACAATGAGCAGTTCTTC
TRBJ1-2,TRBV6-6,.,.,CAIRTDYGYTF,TGTGCCATCCGTACTGACTATGGCTACACCTTC
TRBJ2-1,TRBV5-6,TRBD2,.,CASSLVGLAGVRIYNEQFF,TGTGCCAGCAGCTTGGTAGGACTAGCGGGAGTTAGGATTTACAATGAGCAGTTCTTC
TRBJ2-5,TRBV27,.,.,CASRQQETQYF,TGTGCCAGCCGACAGCAAGAGACCCAGTACTTC
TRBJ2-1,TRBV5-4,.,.,CASSLNSLVVYNEQFF,TGTGCCAGCAGCTTAAACTCACTCGTGGTTTACAATGAGCAGTTCTTC
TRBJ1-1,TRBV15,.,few,CATSSRWNTEAFF,TGTGCCACCAGCAGCCGATGGAACACTGAAGCTTTCTTT
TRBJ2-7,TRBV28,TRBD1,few,CASSFTGTGGYEQYF,TGTGCCAGCAGCTTCACCGGGACAGGGGGCTACGAGCAGTACTTC
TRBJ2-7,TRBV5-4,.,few,CASSLGGAPREQYF,TGTGCCAGCAGCTTGGGCGGGGCCCCCCGGGAGCAGTACTTC
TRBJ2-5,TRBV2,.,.,CASSLTGLPGETQYF,TGTGCCAGCAGCCTTACAGGGTTACCAGGGGAGACCCAGTACTTC
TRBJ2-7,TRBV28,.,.,CASSPPWGSEQYF,TGTGCCAGCAGTCCCCCGTGGGGGTCCGAGCAGTACTTC
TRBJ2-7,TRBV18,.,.,CASSPTIRQSSYEQYF,TGTGCCAGCTCACCAACTATCAGACAGTCTTCCTACGAGCAGTACTTC
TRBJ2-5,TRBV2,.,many,CASSETDLGTQYF,TGTGCCAGCAGTGAAACGGACCTGGGGACCCAGTACTTC
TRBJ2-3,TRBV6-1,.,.,CASSDSRSQYF,TGTGCCAGCAGTGATTCGCGGAGTCAGTATTTT
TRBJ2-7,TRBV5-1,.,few,CASSWSSSKDEQYF,TGCGCCAGCAGCTGGTCTAGCAGCAAGGACGAGCAGTACTTC
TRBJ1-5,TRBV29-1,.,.,CSVSQRNQPQHF,TGCAGCGTGTCACAGAGGAATCAGCCCCAGCATTTT
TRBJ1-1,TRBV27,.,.,CARGEAGKRIPPLNTEAFF,TGTGCCAGGGGGGAGGCAGGGAAGCGAATCCCACCTTTGAACACTGAAGCTTTCTTT
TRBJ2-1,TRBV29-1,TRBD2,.,CSGYGTINNEQFF,TGCAGCGGGTACGGGACTATCAATAATGAGCAGTTCTTC
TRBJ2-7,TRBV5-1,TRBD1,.,CASSPQGALPYEQYF,TGCGCCAGCAGCCCACAGGGGGCGCTTCCCTACGAGCAGTACTTC
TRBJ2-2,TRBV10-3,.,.,CAISDQGITGELFF,TGTGCCATCAGTGACCAGGGGATCACCGGGGAGCTGTTTTTT
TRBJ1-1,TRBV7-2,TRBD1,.,CASSLGGTGSNAEAFF,TGTGCCAGCAGCTTAGGCGGGACAGGGTCGAACGCTGAAGCTTTCTTT
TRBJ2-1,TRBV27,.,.,CASSPTGVSSYNEQFF,TGTGCCAGCAGTCCCACAGGTGTTAGCTCCTACAATGAGCAGTTCTTC
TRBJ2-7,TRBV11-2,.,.,CASSLDGRGKPFYEQYF,TGTGCCAGCAGCTTAGATGGCAGGGGTAAGCCATTCTACGAGCAGTACTTC
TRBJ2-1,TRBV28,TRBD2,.,CASRGSGRGRIF,TGTGCCAGCAGAGGGAGCGGGAGGGGCCGGATCTTC
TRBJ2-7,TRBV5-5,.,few,CASSPVSATYEQYF,TGTGCCAGCAGCCCGGTGAGCGCAACCTACGAGCAGTACTTC
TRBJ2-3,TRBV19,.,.,CASSIPRTGSDTQYF,TGTGCCAGTAGTATTCCCAGGACCGGCTCAGATACGCAGTATTTT
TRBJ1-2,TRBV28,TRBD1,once,CASSLTGNYGYTF,TGTGCCAGCAGTTTGACAGGGAACTATGGCTACACCTTC
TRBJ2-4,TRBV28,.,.,CASSPRGRVKNIQYF,TGTGCCAGCAGTCCCCGCGGTAGAGTCAAAAACATTCAGTACTTC
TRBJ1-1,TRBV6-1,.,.,CASSEGTRALGTEAFF,TGTGCCAGCAGTGAAGGGACAAGAGCCTTAGGCACTGAAGCTTTCTTT
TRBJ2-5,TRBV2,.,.,CASSERGRGGTQYF,TGTGCCAGCAGTGAAAGGGGAAGGGGGGGGACCCAGTACTTC
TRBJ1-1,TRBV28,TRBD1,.,CASSYPDRANEAFF,TGTGCCAGCAGCTACCCGGACAGGGCAAATGAAGCTTTCTTT
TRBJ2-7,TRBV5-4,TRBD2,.,CASSLGGLAAEQYF,TGTGCCAGCAGCTTGGGGGGACTAGCGGCGGAGCAGTACTTC
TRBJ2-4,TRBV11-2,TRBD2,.,CASSRTSLSANIQYF,TGTGCCAGCAGCAGGACTAGTTTGTCCGCAAACATTCAGTACTTC
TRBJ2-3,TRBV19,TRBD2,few,CASRLAGSDTQYF,TGTGCCAGTAGACTAGCGGGATCGGATACGCAGTATTTT
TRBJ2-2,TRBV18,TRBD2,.,CASSPPSGRSGELFF,TGTGCCAGCTCACCACCTAGCGGGAGATCCGGGGAGCTGTTTTTT
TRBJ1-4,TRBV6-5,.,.,CASSYGGTNEKLFF,TGTGCCAGCAGTTACGGGGGGACTAATGAAAAACTGTTTTTT
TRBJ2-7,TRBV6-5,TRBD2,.,CASSYYRGGYEQYF,TGTGCCAGCAGTTATTATCGGGGGGGGTACGAGCAGTACTTC
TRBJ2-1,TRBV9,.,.,CASSVGASSYNEQFF,TGTGCCAGCAGCGTAGGAGCGTCCTCCTACAATGAGCAGTTCTTC
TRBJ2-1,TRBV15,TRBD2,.,CATSRGGVAGVPSNEQFF,TGTGCCACCAGCAGAGGTGGGGTGGCGGGAGTGCCCTCCAATGAGCAGTTCTTC
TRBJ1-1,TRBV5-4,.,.,CASSPGLNTEAFF,TGTGCCAGCAGTCCGGGGCTGAACACTGAAGCTTTCTTT
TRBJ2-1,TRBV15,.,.,CATSQGRGGPYNEQFF,TGTGCCACCAGCCAAGGCCGCGGGGGCCCCTACAATGAGCAGTTCTTC